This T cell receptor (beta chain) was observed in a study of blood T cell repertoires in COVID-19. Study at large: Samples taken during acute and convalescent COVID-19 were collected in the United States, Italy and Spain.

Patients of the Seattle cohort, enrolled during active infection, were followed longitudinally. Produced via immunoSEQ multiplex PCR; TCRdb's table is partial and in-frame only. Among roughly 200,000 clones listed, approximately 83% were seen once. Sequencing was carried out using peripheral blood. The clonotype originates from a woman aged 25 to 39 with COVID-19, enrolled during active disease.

In nucleotides, the CDR3 is TGTGCTAGTGCCCCCCCTCCCGCTAGCGGGAAAGAGACCCAGTACTTC. Translation gives CASAPPPASGKETQYF. This chain joins TRBV12-5 and TRBJ2-5; 9 positions agree with TRBD2. There are 16 residues in the CDR3. Germline V gives CDR1 LGHNT, CDR2 FRNRAP. J was trimmed by 3 bases and V by 7 bases; bases with no gene match: 12.